Each of the 29 T cell receptor beta chains below was sequenced from the same sample in a study of cytomegalovirus exposure and HLA in healthy donors. A multiplex PCR was run with 60 Vbeta primers and 13 Jbeta primers. Libraries were prepared by immunoSEQ multiplex PCR; TCRdb keeps only in-frame clonotypes and omits some of them. The sample has 100,000 to 150,000 clones, over 80% seen once. Material for sequencing was PBMCs. The receptors come from a man aged 40-55 years in good health and CMV-seronegative.

The chain couples TRBV25-1 to TRBJ2-7, with TRBD2 as a possible D gene (5 bases). CDR3 length: 15 amino acids. Germline V gene sequence: CDR1 MGHDK, CDR2 SYGVNS. The ends were cut back, 4 bases at V and 1 base at J, with 14 bases in the middle. The CDR3 sequence: CASSVSSKGSYEQYF. CDR3 bases: TGTGCCAGCAGTGTTTCTAGCAAGGGATCCTACGAGCAGTACTTC.

V is TRBV2 and J is TRBJ1-4; 8 nucleotides agree with TRBD1. V trimming: 8 bases; J trimming: 7 bases; junction bases outside the gene matches: 15. Per germline, CDR1 SNHLY and CDR2 FYNNEI. The CDR3 sequence is 16 residues long. The CDR3 nucleotides are TGTGCCAGCTGTTCCCCCCCCGGGACAGGTCTTGAAAAACTGTTTTTT. Translation: CASCSPPGTGLEKLFF.

The chain combines TRBV7-3 with TRBJ2-1; 8 bases are a match to TRBD2. Germline V gene data show CDR1 as SGHTA and CDR2 as FQGTGA. Trimming at V came to 5 bases and at J to 9 bases, leaving 9 bases not matched to a gene. The CDR3 covers 14 residues. The CDR3 loop is CASSLAGTIGEQFF. CDR3 sequence (DNA): TGTGCCAGCAGCCTAGCGGGTACAATTGGTGAGCAGTTCTTC.

The chain joins TRBV4-1 to TRBJ2-1; a weak D match, TRBD1 (6 bases). The CDR3 is 14 amino acids. Germline V gene data show CDR1 as MGHRA and CDR2 as YSYEKL. Between the trimmed V and J ends, which lost 1 base and 2 bases, there was a span of 6 bases. The CDR3 protein is CASSQGQAYNEQFF. The DNA for the CDR3 is TGCGCCAGCAGCCAAGGACAGGCCTACAATGAGCAGTTCTTC.

The chain has TRBV5-4 and TRBJ1-4, with 9 bases aligning to TRBD1. V shed 0 bases and J 5 bases; nucleotides not matched to a gene: 8. CDR3 size: 17 residues. Germline loops: CDR1 SGHNT, CDR2 YYREEE (reference sequence). CDR3 region: CASSLAAPGQGNEKLFF. The CDR3 region has the DNA TGTGCCAGCAGCTTGGCCGCCCCGGGACAGGGCAATGAAAAACTGTTTTTT. Based on the CDR3 plus reference TRBV5-4 and TRBJ1-4, the full variable domain is ETGVTQSPTHLIKTRGQQVTLRCSSQSGHNTVSWYQQALGQGPQFIFQYYREEENGRGNFPPRFSGLQFPNYSSELNVNALELDDSALYLCASSLAAPGQGNEKLFFGSGTQLSVL.

V and J are TRBV28 and TRBJ1-4; 9 bases are a match to TRBD1. CDR3 length: 15 amino acids. CDR1 MDHEN and CDR2 SYDVKM come from the germline V gene. The junction had 10 bases not matched to a gene; V was cut back by 6 bases and J by 8 bases. CDR3 bases: TGTGCCAGCAGCTCTACGGACAGGGGTTACGAAAAACTGTTTTTT. Translation gives CASSSTDRGYEKLFF.

This clone came up a few times. J is TRBJ1-1 and V is TRBV25-1, with a tentative D call TRBD1 (6 bases). V was shortened by 6 bases and J by 2 bases, with 7 bases between the two germline ends. CDR3 size: 12 residues. The germline gives CDR1 MGHDK, CDR2 SYGVNS. The CDR3 DNA reads as TGTGCCAGCAGGGACAGTAACACTGAAGCTTTCTTT. Translation: CASRDSNTEAFF.

The rearrangement joins TRBV7-2 to TRBJ1-1; TRBD1 is a possible D gene (5 bases). The CDR3 runs 14 residues. Looked up from germline, CDR1 is SGHTA and CDR2 is FQGNSA. V was trimmed by 2 bases and J by 2 bases, leaving 9 bases between them. CDR3 in DNA: TGTGCCAGCAGCTTACTGGGGCCCAACACTGAAGCTTTCTTT. Residues: CASSLLGPNTEAFF. Complete variable domain (other parts from reference TRBV7-2 and TRBJ1-1): GAGVSQSPSNKVTEKGKDVELRCDPISGHTALYWYRQSLGQGLEFLIYFQGNSAPDKSGLPSDRFSAERTGGSVSTLTIQRTQQEDSAVYLCASSLLGPNTEAFFGQGTRLTVV.

The chain couples TRBV7-9 to TRBJ1-1; no clear D gene. The V gene's germline CDR1 is SEHNR and CDR2 FQNEAQ (reference sequence). V was clipped by 0 bases and J by 3 bases, with 23 bases between them. The CDR3 length is 19 residues. In DNA form, the CDR3 reads TGTGCCAGCAGCTTAGCGGGCCCAAGAAAGCTGAACGCAGACACTGAAGCTTTCTTT. It codes for CASSLAGPRKLNADTEAFF.

This chain links TRBV6-6 with TRBJ2-1, with TRBD2 identical over 11 bases. The V gene's germline CDR1 is MNHNY and CDR2 SVGAGI (reference sequence). The CDR3 consists of 16 residues. V lost 7 bases and J lost 8; bases outside the gene matches: 13. The CDR3 DNA is TGTGCCAGCACCGACGACACCTTAGCGGGAGGGGATGAGCAGTTCTTC. This translates into CASTDDTLAGGDEQFF.

The V gene is TRBV7-3, the J gene TRBJ1-1; D is uncertain. The CDR3 consists of 14 residues. V lost 5 bases to trimming and J lost 6 bases, with 16 bases between them. Germline assignment: CDR1 SGHTA and CDR2 FQGTGA. The CDR3 reads CASSAEGSLSEAFF. CDR3 DNA: TGTGCCAGCAGCGCGGAGGGATCTCTCTCTGAAGCTTTCTTT.

The genes are TRBV10-3 and TRBJ2-7; D is unresolved. The CDR3 loop spans 14 amino acids. Germline values: CDR1 ENHRY, CDR2 SYGVKD. V was pared by 6 bases and J by 2 bases, with 14 bases between. CDR3 nucleotide sequence: TGTGCCATCAGCGGAGAGTCCCCCCCCTACGAGCAGTACTTC. Residues: CAISGESPPYEQYF.

This chain connects TRBV9 to TRBJ2-3, with TRBD2 identical over 8 bases. V shed 7 bases and J 2 bases; nucleotides not matched to a gene: 6. The CDR3 covers 14 residues. Germline loops: CDR1 SGDLS, CDR2 YYNGEE. CDR3 sequence reads: CASGRGGPTDTQYF. CDR3 DNA: TGTGCCAGCGGCCGGGGGGGGCCCACAGATACGCAGTATTTT.

The V gene is TRBV6-5, the J gene TRBJ2-1, with TRBD2 matching 10 bases. This CDR3 region has 15 residues. V was clipped by 7 bases and J by 2 bases; unmatched bases: 5. In germline, CDR1 is MNHEY, CDR2 SVGAGI. The CDR3 DNA reads as TGTGCCAGCACCATTAGCGGGGGGACCTACAATGAGCAGTTCTTC. This encodes CASTISGGTYNEQFF.

This clone is a singleton in its sample. Compared with germline, one end of the junction differs, possibly owing to a read error. V and J are TRBV7-7 and TRBJ2-5; 8 bases agree with TRBD2. Germline loops: CDR1 SSHAT, CDR2 FNYEAQ (reference sequence). The length of the CDR3 is 13 residues. The CDR3 sequence: CASSLAGGETQYF. Written as DNA, the CDR3 is TGTGCTAGCAGCTTGGCGGGAGGAGAGACCCAGTACTTC.

The chain couples TRBV27 to TRBJ2-5; 8 nucleotides agree with TRBD2. The germline V gene has CDR1 MNHEY and CDR2 SMNVEV (reference sequence). V trimming: 6 bases; J trimming: 5 bases; junction bases outside the gene matches: 11. The CDR3 is made up of 15 amino acids. The CDR3 DNA is TGTGCCAGCAGACTCTCAGGGCTAGCGGGCGAGACCCAGTACTTC. Translation gives CASRLSGLAGETQYF.

The J gene is TRBJ1-4, the V gene TRBV5-6, with a tentative D call TRBD1 (6 bases). Trimming pared 0 bases from V and 8 bases from J, leaving 11 bases between. The CDR3 sequence is 14 residues long. Germline V gene sequence: CDR1 SGHDT, CDR2 YYEEEE. The CDR3 bases are TGTGCCAGCAGCTTGGTTTTAAGGGGGGAAAAACTGTTTTTT. Amino acid sequence: CASSLVLRGEKLFF.

The chain's CDR3 is CASSEGSSGANVLTF. The CDR3 bases are TGTGCCAGCAGTGAAGGCAGCTCTGGGGCCAACGTCCTGACTTTC. This chain links TRBV6-1 with TRBJ2-6; no clear D gene. The CDR3 has 15 residues. Trimming removed 1 base from V and 0 bases from J, with 4 bases in between. From germline, CDR1 is MNHNS and CDR2 SASEGT.

As DNA, the CDR3 is TGTGCCAGCAGCTTAACCCCTCTGGGACTAGTTTTTCCCGAGCAGTACTTC. Translated, it gives CASSLTPLGLVFPEQYF. The chain uses TRBV7-3 and TRBJ2-7; 8 bases are shared with TRBD2. Trimming took 0 bases from V and 6 from J; bases not matched to a gene: 13. Germline assignment: CDR1 SGHTA and CDR2 FQGTGA. This CDR3 comprises 17 residues. The full variable domain, its missing parts supplied by reference TRBV7-3 and TRBJ2-7, is GAGVSQTPSNKVTEKGKYVELRCDPISGHTALYWYRQSLGQGPEFLIYFQGTGAADDSGLPNDRFFAVRPEGSVSTLKIQRTERGDSAVYLCASSLTPLGLVFPEQYFGPGTRLTVT.

This clone has a single count. V is TRBV11-2 and J is TRBJ2-5, with TRBD1 matching over 9 bases. The ends lost 3 bases at V and 5 bases at J; junction bases unmatched: 4. Germline CDR1 is SGHAT and CDR2 is FQNNGV. CDR3 length: 14 amino acids. In DNA form, the CDR3 reads TGTGCCAGCAGCTTTAACAGGGGGCCGGAGACCCAGTACTTC. It yields the protein CASSFNRGPETQYF.

V is TRBV29-1 and J is TRBJ1-3; 7 bases are a match to TRBD1. Trimming took 7 bases from V and 0 from J; bases not matched to a gene: 6. There are 14 residues in the CDR3. CDR1 is SQVTM, CDR2 ANQGSEA, per germline. In nucleotides, the CDR3 is TGCAGCGCCTTTACAGGGGACTCTGGAAACACCATATATTTT. This sequence encodes CSAFTGDSGNTIYF.

V usage is TRBV21-1 and J usage is TRBJ2-7; TRBD2, the table's D call, was not compared with the DNA. TRBV21-1 is a pseudogene. The CDR3 is made up of 15 amino acids. The CDR3 DNA reads as TGTGCCAGCGGTTTCGAGCGGAGCCGTACCTACGAGCAGTACTTC. It codes for CASGFERSRTYEQYF.

This sequence joins TRBV23-1 and TRBJ1-2, with 9 bases that match TRBD1. TRBV23-1 is an ORF, and what it does is uncertain. V was pared by 3 bases and J by 1 base, with 9 bases of the junction left unmatched. The CDR3 totals 17 residues. CDR3 sequence reads: CASSQRDRVLYNYGYTF. The CDR3 region has the DNA TGCGCCAGCAGTCAGCGGGACAGGGTGTTGTATAACTATGGCTACACCTTC.

This clone occurred once. The chain joins TRBV7-6 to TRBJ2-7, with 9 bases that match TRBD2. The CDR3 runs to 15 residues. Germline lookup yields CDR1 SGHVS and CDR2 FNYEAQ. J lost 4 bases, V lost 5 bases, and 9 bases had no gene match. The CDR3 DNA sequence: TGTGCCAGCAGCAAAAGCGGGGGGCGGGATTACGAGCAGTACTTC. This codes for CASSKSGGRDYEQYF.

This chain links TRBV11-3 with TRBJ2-7, with D maybe TRBD1 (6 bases). Trimming removed 4 bases from V and 3 bases from J, with 10 bases in between. The CDR3 consists of 13 residues. Germline V CDR1 and CDR2: SGHNT, YENEEA. In DNA form, the CDR3 reads TGTGCCAGCAGCTCGGGACAAAACTACGAGCAGTACTTC. It specifies CASSSGQNYEQYF.

This chain links TRBV7-2 with TRBJ2-3; possibly TRBD1 for D (5 bases). Germline CDR1 is SGHTA and CDR2 is FQGNSA. There are 15 residues in the CDR3. The ends were cut back, 1 base at V and 4 bases at J, with 12 bases in the middle. The CDR3 is CASSLDGRVSDTQYF. The CDR3 coding sequence is TGTGCCAGCAGCTTAGATGGCAGGGTTTCAGATACGCAGTATTTT.

The chain is built from TRBV5-4 and TRBJ2-7; 8 bases map to TRBD1. The junction had 5 bases not matched to a gene; V was cut back by 4 bases and J by 5 bases. CDR1 and CDR2 from the germline V gene are SGHNT and YYREEE (reference sequence). This CDR3 has 13 amino acids. The CDR3 DNA reads as TGTGCCAGCAGCCTAACGGACAGGGACGAGCAGTACTTC. Translating it yields CASSLTDRDEQYF.

The J gene is TRBJ2-3, the V gene TRBV5-1; 7 nucleotides match TRBD1. The CDR3 covers 15 residues. V was clipped by 4 bases and J by 6 bases; unmatched bases: 11. Germline V gene data show CDR1 as SGHRS and CDR2 as YFSETQ. The CDR3 DNA reads as TGCGCCAGCAGCCCCGGGGACAGCTCAAGGGATACGCAGTATTTT. It yields the protein CASSPGDSSRDTQYF.

The chain uses TRBV6-5 and TRBJ2-7; weak D call: TRBD1 (6 bases). The CDR3 consists of 14 residues. The germline V gene has CDR1 MNHEY and CDR2 SVGAGI. V was pared by 6 bases and J by 3 bases, with 15 bases between. The DNA for the CDR3 is TGTGCCAGCAGCTCACCGGGACACAACTACGAGCAGTACTTC. Translating gives CASSSPGHNYEQYF.